This record concerns one T cell receptor beta chain sequence. Its antigen is undetermined. The data are from a study of monozygotic twins with inflammatory bowel disease. Germline CDR1 and CDR2: SQVTM and ANQGSEA. This CDR3 region has 12 residues. Regarding the study as a whole: The data gave no support to a single strong IBD-associated signal or clonotype. Fewer clonotypes were shared with others by IBD patients than by healthy twins, especially with disease activity.

Each of TCRalpha and TCRbeta cDNA went through two nested PCRs, lasting around 15 and 10 cycles. No DNA is given; TCRdb re-called the 5' RACE reads and lists each CDR3 protein once. This sample's clone table lists some 210,000 distinct CDR3 sequences. V usage is TRBV29-1 and J usage is TRBJ1-2; TCRdb's assignment of TRBD1 cannot be checked, as there is no DNA. Sequencing was performed on blood. This receptor was identified in a human donor with ulcerative colitis or Crohn's disease, or a healthy co-twin of an affected twin (not recorded which). The CDR3 spells CSVEDPGHGYTF.